This T cell receptor beta chain emerged from a study of CD8 T cells in Susac syndrome. Study observations and caveats: The study acknowledged a relatively small number of individuals in its TCR sequencing and HLA analysis.

This CDR3 spans 15 amino acids. V shed 4 bases and J 2 bases; nucleotides not matched to a gene: 4. The germline CDR1 and CDR2 sequences are DFQATT and SNEGSKA (reference sequence). It was with random hexamers that about 0.45 to 1 ug RNA was reverse transcribed. One entry per CDR3 protein results from TCRdb running MiXCR on the immunoSEQ multiplex PCR reads. The data hold more than 95,000 distinct CDR3 sequences, with 90% to 95% observed a single time. A word on this clonotype: Its antigen is not known.

The chain recombines TRBV20-1 with TRBJ2-5, with 13 bases that match TRBD2. The TCR sequence derives from a human donor in good health. Sequences were obtained from CD4+ T cells from PBMCs. CDR3 DNA: TGCAGTGCTAACGGACTAGCGGGAGTACAAGAGACCCAGTACTTC. It translates to CSANGLAGVQETQYF.